Given below is one T cell receptor (beta chain) in context. As yet, its antigen is unknown. The PCR had 60 Vbeta and 13 Jbeta primers. The protocol was immunoSEQ multiplex PCR, while the TCRdb copy is restricted to in-frame clones and leaves out a portion. The sample has under 200,000 clones; approximately 85% are singletons. This CDR3 spans 16 amino acids. Between the trimmed V and J ends, which lost 6 bases and 7 bases, there was a span of 21 bases. From germline, CDR1 is SGHDN and CDR2 FVKESK. This record comes from a study of cytomegalovirus exposure and HLA in healthy donors. In the study overall: An earlier analysis identified 95 million to 120 million unique TCR beta sequences in about 200 million T cells.

Broader study findings: Highly shared variants forming one cluster were likely a sequencing artifact. The study labeled around 160 TCR beta chains cytomegalovirus-associated. Near-uniform donor sequencing depth was presumed by presence/absence analyses.

The chain links TRBV14 to TRBJ2-2; D might be TRBD1 (5 bases). The clonotype originates from a man aged 18 to 29 in good health and CMV-seropositive. Material: PBMCs. In DNA, the CDR3 is TGTGCCAGCAGTCTAATGGGGCGGACCAGGGACGGGGAGCTGTTTTTT. Translating it yields CASSLMGRTRDGELFF. Looking up the rest from reference TRBV14 and TRBJ2-2 gives the full variable domain: EAGVTQFPSHSVIEKGQTVTLRCDPISGHDNLYWYRRVMGKEIKFLLHFVKESKQDESGMPNNRFLAERTGGTYSTLKVQPAELEDSGVYFCASSLMGRTRDGELFFGEGSRLTVL.